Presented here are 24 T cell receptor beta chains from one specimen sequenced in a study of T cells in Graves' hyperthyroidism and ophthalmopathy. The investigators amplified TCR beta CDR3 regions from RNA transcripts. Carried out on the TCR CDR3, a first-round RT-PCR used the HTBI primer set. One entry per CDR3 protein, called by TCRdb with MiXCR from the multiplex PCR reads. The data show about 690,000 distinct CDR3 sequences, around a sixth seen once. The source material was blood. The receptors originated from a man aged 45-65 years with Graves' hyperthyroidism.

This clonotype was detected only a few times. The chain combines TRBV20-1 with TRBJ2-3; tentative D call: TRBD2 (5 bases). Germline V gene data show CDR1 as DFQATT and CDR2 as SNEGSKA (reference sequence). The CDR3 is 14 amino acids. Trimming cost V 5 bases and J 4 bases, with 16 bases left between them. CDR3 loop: CSAEWSLAADTQYF. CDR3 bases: TGCAGTGCTGAGTGGTCCCTAGCAGCAGATACGCAGTATTTT.

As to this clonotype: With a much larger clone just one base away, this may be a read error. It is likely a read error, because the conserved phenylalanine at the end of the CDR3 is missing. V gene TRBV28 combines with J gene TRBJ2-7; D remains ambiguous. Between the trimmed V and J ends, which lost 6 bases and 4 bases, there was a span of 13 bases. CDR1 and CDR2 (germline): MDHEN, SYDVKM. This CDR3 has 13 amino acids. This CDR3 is CASSYSIRYEQYI. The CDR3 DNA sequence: TGTGCCAGCAGCTATTCCATTAGATACGAGCAGTACATC.

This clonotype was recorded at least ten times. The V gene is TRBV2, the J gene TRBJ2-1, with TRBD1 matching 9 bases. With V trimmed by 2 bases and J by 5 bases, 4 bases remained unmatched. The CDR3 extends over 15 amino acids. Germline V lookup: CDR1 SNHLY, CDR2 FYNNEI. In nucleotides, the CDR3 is TGTGCCAGCAGTGAACCAGGGACAGGGAACAATGAGCAGTTCTTC. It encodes CASSEPGTGNNEQFF.

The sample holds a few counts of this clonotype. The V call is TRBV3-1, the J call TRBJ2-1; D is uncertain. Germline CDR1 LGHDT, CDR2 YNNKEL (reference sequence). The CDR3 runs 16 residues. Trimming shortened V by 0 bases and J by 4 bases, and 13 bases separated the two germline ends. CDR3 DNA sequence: TGTGCCAGCAGCCAAGATCCCCGTGTGGCGTACAATGAGCAGTTCTTC. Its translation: CASSQDPRVAYNEQFF.

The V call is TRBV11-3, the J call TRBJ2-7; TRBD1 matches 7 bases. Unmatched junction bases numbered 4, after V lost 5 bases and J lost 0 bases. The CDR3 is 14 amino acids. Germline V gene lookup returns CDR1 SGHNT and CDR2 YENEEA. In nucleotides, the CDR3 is TGTGCCAGCAGCATGACAGGGCTCTCCTACGAGCAGTACTTC. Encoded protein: CASSMTGLSYEQYF.

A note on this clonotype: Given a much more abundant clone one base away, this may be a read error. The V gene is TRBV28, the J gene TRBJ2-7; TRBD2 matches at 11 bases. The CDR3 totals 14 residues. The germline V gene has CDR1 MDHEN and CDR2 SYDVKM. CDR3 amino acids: CTSRLGLAAYEQYF. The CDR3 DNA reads TGTACCAGCAGGTTGGGACTAGCGGCCTACGAGCAGTACTTC. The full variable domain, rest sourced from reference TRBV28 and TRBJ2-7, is DVKVTQSSRYLVKRTGEKVFLECVQDMDHENMFWYRQDPGLGLRLIYFSYDVKMKEKGDIPEGYSVSREKKERFSLILESASTNQTSMYLCTSRLGLAAYEQYFGPGTRLTVT.

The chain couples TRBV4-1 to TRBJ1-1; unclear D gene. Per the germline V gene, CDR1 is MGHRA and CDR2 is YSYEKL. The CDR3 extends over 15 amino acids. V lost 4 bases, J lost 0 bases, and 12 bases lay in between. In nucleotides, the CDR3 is TGCGCCAGCAGCCCCTCTGGGATTATGAACACTGAAGCTTTCTTT. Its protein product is CASSPSGIMNTEAFF.

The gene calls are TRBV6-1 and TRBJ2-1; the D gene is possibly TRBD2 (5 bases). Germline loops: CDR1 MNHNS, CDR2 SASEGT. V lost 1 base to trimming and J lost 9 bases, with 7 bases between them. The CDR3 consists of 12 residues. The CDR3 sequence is CASSEVRAEQFF. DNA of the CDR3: TGTGCCAGCAGTGAAGTGCGGGCTGAGCAGTTCTTC.

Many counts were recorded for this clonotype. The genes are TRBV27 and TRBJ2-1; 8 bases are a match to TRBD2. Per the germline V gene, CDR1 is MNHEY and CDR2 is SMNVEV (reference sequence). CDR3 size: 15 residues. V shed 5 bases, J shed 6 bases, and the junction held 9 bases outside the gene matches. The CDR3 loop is CASSVPGLVGNEQFF. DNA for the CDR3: TGTGCCAGCAGTGTTCCGGGACTAGTGGGCAATGAGCAGTTCTTC.

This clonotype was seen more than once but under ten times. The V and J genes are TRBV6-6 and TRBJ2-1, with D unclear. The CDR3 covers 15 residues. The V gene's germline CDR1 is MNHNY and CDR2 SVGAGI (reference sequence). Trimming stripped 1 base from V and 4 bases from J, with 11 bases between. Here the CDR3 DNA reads TGTGCCAGCAGTTACTATTGGGCCCCTTACAATGAGCAGTTCTTC. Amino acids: CASSYYWAPYNEQFF.

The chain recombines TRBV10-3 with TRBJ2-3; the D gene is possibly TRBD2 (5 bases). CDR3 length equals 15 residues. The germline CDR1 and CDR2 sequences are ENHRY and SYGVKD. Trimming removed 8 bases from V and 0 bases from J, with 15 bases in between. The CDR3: CAILSSRTSTDTQYF. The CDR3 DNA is TGTGCCATCTTGAGTAGTCGGACTAGCACAGATACGCAGTATTTT.

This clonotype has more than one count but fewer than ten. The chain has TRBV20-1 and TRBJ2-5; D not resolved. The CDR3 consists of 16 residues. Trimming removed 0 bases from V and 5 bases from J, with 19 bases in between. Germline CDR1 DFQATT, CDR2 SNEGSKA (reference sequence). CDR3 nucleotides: TGCAGTGCTAGAGATCGGTTGCGTTTCCGTTTTGAGACCCAGTACTTC. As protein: CSARDRLRFRFETQYF.

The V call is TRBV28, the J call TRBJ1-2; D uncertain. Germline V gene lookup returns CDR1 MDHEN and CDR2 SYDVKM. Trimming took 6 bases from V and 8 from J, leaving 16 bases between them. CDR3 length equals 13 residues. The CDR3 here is CASSQDSPGGYTF. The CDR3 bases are TGTGCCAGCAGCCAAGATTCTCCCGGGGGCTACACCTTC.

CDR3 protein: CSVPDPQGRVAETQYF. The CDR3 DNA reads TGCAGCGTCCCAGACCCACAGGGGCGAGTGGCGGAGACCCAGTACTTC. The chain joins TRBV29-1 to TRBJ2-5; TRBD1 matches at 7 bases. Germline V gene data show CDR1 as SQVTM and CDR2 as ANQGSEA. J was trimmed by 5 bases and V by 6 bases; bases with no gene match: 18. This CDR3 region has 16 residues.

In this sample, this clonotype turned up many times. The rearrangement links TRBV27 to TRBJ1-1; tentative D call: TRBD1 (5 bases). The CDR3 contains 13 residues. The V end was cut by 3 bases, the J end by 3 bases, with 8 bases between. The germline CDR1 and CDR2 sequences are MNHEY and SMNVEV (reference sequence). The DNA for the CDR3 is TGTGCCAGCAGTTTGGGCAGGGACACTGAAGCTTTCTTT. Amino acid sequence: CASSLGRDTEAFF.

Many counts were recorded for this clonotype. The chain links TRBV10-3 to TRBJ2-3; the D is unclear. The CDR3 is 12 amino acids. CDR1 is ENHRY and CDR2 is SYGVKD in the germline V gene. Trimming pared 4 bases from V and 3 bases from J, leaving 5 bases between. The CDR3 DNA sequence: TGTGCCATCAGTGGGGGTACAGATACGCAGTATTTT. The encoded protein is CAISGGTDTQYF.

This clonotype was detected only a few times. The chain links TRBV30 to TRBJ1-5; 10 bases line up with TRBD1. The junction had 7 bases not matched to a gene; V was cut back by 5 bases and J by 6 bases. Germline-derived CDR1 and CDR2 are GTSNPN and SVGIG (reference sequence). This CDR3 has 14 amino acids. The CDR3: CAWGRQGAGQPQHF. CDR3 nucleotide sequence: TGTGCCTGGGGGAGACAGGGGGCCGGTCAGCCCCAGCATTTT.

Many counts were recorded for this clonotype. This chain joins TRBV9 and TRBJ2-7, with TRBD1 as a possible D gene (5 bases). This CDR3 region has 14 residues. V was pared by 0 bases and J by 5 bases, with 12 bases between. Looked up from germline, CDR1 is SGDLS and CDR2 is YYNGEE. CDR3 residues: CASSVGVQGHEQYF. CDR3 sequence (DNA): TGTGCCAGCAGCGTAGGAGTGCAGGGTCACGAGCAGTACTTC.

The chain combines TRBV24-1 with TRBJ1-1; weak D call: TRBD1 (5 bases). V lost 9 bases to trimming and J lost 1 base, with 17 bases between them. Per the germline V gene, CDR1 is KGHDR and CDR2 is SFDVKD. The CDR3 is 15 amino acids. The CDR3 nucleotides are TGTGCCACCGGGGACTCAGGGAGGGGGAACACTGAAGCTTTCTTT. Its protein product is CATGDSGRGNTEAFF.

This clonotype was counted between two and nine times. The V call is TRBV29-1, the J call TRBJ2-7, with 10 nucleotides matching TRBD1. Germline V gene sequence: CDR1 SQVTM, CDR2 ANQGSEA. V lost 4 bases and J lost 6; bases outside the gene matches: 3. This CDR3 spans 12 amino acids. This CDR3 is CSVATGGTEQYF. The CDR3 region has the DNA TGCAGCGTTGCGACAGGGGGCACCGAGCAGTACTTC.

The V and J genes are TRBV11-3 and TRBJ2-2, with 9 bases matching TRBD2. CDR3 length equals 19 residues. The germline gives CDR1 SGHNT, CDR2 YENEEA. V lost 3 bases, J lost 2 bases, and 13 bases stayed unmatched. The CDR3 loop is CASSFTLTLSGGNTGELFF. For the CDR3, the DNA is TGTGCCAGCAGCTTCACCCTTACCCTTAGCGGGGGTAACACCGGGGAGCTGTTTTTT.

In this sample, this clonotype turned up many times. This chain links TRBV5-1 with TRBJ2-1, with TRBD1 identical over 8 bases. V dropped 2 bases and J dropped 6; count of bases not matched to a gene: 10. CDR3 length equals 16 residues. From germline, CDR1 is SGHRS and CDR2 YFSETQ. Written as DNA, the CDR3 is TGCGCCAGCAGCTTACCACAGGGGGTCGGGGTCAATGAGCAGTTCTTC. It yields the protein CASSLPQGVGVNEQFF.

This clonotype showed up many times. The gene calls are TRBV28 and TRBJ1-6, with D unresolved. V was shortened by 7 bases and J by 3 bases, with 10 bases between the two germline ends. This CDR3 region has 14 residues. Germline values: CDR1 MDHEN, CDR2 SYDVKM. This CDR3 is CASTVGDYNSPLHF. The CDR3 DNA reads TGTGCCAGCACCGTCGGGGACTATAATTCACCCCTCCACTTT.

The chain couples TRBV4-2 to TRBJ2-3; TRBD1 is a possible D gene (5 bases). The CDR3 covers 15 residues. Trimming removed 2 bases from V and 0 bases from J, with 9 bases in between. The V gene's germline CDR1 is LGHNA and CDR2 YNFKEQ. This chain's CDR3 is CASSQSTDSTDTQYF. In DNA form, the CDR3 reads TGTGCCAGCAGCCAATCGACAGACAGCACAGATACGCAGTATTTT.